The 28 T cell receptor beta chains listed next were all sequenced from one sample in a study of blood T cell repertoires in COVID-19. Repertoires were generated with immunoSEQ multiplex PCR, while TCRdb's copy carries only in-frame clones and drops some. Seen here are 150,000 to 200,000 clones, about 86% observed once, and the top ten hold roughly 20%. Material for sequencing was peripheral blood. Every receptor here comes from a woman aged 70-85 years who had recovered from COVID-19.

The CDR3 sequence is CASSPGPGGNTEAFF. The CDR3 DNA reads as TGTGCCAGCAGCCCGGGACCGGGGGGGAATACTGAAGCTTTCTTT. The gene calls are TRBV5-4 and TRBJ1-1, with a tentative D call TRBD1 (5 bases). The V and J ends lost 4 bases and 5 bases respectively, with 18 bases between them. The CDR3 contains 15 residues. The V gene's germline CDR1 is SGHNT and CDR2 YYREEE (reference sequence).

This clone appeared a single time. The rearrangement links TRBV2 to TRBJ1-4; D ambiguous. The germline CDR1 and CDR2 sequences are SNHLY and FYNNEI. Trimming removed 1 base at V and 0 bases at J, with 6 bases between. CDR3 length: 15 residues. In DNA, the CDR3 is TGTGCCAGCAGTGAAGATGGGCCAACTAATGAAAAACTGTTTTTT. Protein product: CASSEDGPTNEKLFF.

The V gene is TRBV18, the J gene TRBJ1-5; D not resolved. V lost 2 bases to trimming and J lost 0 bases, with 8 bases between them. Germline CDR1 is KGHSH and CDR2 is LQKENI. This CDR3 region has 15 residues. CDR3 coding DNA: TGTGCCAGCTCACCAACCAGATATAGCAATCAGCCCCAGCATTTT. Residues: CASSPTRYSNQPQHF. Full variable domain (remainder filled in from reference TRBV18 and TRBJ1-5): NAGVMQNPRHLVRRRGQEARLRCSPMKGHSHVYWYRQLPEEGLKFMVYLQKENIIDESGMPKERFSAEFPKEGPSILRIQQVVRGDSAAYFCASSPTRYSNQPQHFGDGTRLSIL.

In DNA, the CDR3 is TGTGCCAGCAGTTTAGGTAGCGGTGGGCTACGGGAGCAGTTCTTC. Translated: CASSLGSGGLREQFF. The V gene is TRBV28, the J gene TRBJ2-1; perhaps TRBD2 as D (6 bases). Per germline, CDR1 MDHEN and CDR2 SYDVKM. The CDR3 loop spans 15 amino acids. Between the trimmed V and J ends, which lost 2 bases and 10 bases, there was a span of 18 bases. The full variable domain, rest sourced from reference TRBV28 and TRBJ2-1, is DVKVTQSSRYLVKRTGEKVFLECVQDMDHENMFWYRQDPGLGLRLIYFSYDVKMKEKGDIPEGYSVSREKKERFSLILESASTNQTSMYLCASSLGSGGLREQFFGPGTRLTVL.

V gene TRBV27 combines with J gene TRBJ2-7; 10 nucleotides align to TRBD1. Germline V gene data show CDR1 as MNHEY and CDR2 as SMNVEV (reference sequence). This CDR3 comprises 15 residues. Losses at the gene ends were 6 bases for V and 1 base for J; bases not matched to a gene: 6. The CDR3 nucleotides are TGTGCCAGCAGCCGAACGGGACAGGGGTCCTACGAGCAGTACTTC. This encodes CASSRTGQGSYEQYF.

This clone was seen only once. The CDR3 loop reads CASSRGGTDTQYF. The CDR3 nucleotides are TGTGCCAGCAGCCGGGGGGGCACAGATACGCAGTATTTT. This rearrangement joins TRBV5-4 to TRBJ2-3; 7 positions agree with TRBD2. Germline-derived CDR1 and CDR2 are SGHNT and YYREEE (reference sequence). The CDR3 is 13 residues long. J gave up 1 base and V 4 bases, and 0 bases lay outside the gene matches.

V usage is TRBV27 and J usage is TRBJ1-1; 8 bases match TRBD1. Germline assignment: CDR1 MNHEY and CDR2 SMNVEV (reference sequence). The CDR3 spans 17 residues. Trimming at V came to 5 bases and at J to 4 bases, leaving 15 bases not matched to a gene. CDR3 coding DNA: TGTGCCAGCAGTCCCCCGCCCAGGGGGCTGGCGGGCACTGAAGCTTTCTTT. Translated, it gives CASSPPPRGLAGTEAFF.

The chain has TRBV5-8 and TRBJ2-5; 12 positions agree with TRBD2. The CDR3 runs 17 residues. The J segment lost 0 bases and the V segment lost 6 bases, leaving 9 bases of the junction unmatched. Germline CDR1 SGHTS, CDR2 YDEGEE. The CDR3: CASTRGLAGGYQETQYF. CDR3 coding DNA: TGTGCCAGCACCAGGGGGCTAGCGGGAGGGTACCAAGAGACCCAGTACTTC. Filled out from reference TRBV5-8 and TRBJ2-5, the complete variable domain reads EAGVTQSPTHLIKTRGQQATLRCSPISGHTSVYWYQQALGLGLQFLLWYDEGEERNRGNFPPRFSGRQFPNYSSELNVNALELEDSALYLCASTRGLAGGYQETQYFGPGTRLLVL.

The V gene is TRBV18, the J gene TRBJ1-4, with D perhaps TRBD1 (6 bases). Germline V CDR1 and CDR2: KGHSH, LQKENI. The CDR3 extends over 15 amino acids. The V gene lost 3 bases and the J gene lost 2 bases, with 10 bases spanning the gap. The CDR3 spells CASSPRQGTNEKLFF. The CDR3 bases are TGTGCCAGCTCACCTCGGCAGGGGACTAATGAAAAACTGTTTTTT. Variable domain in full (rest from reference TRBV18 and TRBJ1-4): NAGVMQNPRHLVRRRGQEARLRCSPMKGHSHVYWYRQLPEEGLKFMVYLQKENIIDESGMPKERFSAEFPKEGPSILRIQQVVRGDSAAYFCASSPRQGTNEKLFFGSGTQLSVL.

This clone has just a few counts. This chain joins TRBV6-6 and TRBJ1-1; D is possibly TRBD1 (5 bases). CDR3 length: 14 residues. Germline-derived CDR1 and CDR2 are MNHNY and SVGAGI (reference sequence). Between the trimmed V and J ends, which lost 3 bases and 7 bases, there was a span of 15 bases. The CDR3 is CASSYGVAGGEAFF. CDR3 bases: TGTGCCAGCAGTTATGGTGTGGCGGGGGGTGAAGCTTTCTTT.

A single count supports this clone. The chain links TRBV6-5 to TRBJ2-7, with D perhaps matching TRBD2 (7 bases). Germline-derived CDR1 and CDR2 are MNHEY and SVGAGI. V was shortened by 8 bases and J by 5 bases, with 22 bases between the two germline ends. This CDR3 region has 15 residues. CDR3 in DNA: TGTGCCAGCCAAGAGGGGGGGGGCGCGGTCGACGAGCAGTACTTC. It specifies CASQEGGGAVDEQYF.

On this clone itself: Other DNA sequences in the same sample also yield this CDR3. V and J are TRBV6-5 and TRBJ2-5, with D uncertain. Trimming took 6 bases from V and 5 from J, leaving 10 bases between them. Germline V lookup: CDR1 MNHEY, CDR2 SVGAGI. The CDR3 totals 12 residues. CDR3 protein: CASSPSRETQYF. CDR3 DNA sequence: TGTGCCAGCAGCCCATCCCGGGAGACCCAGTACTTC.

This clone was picked up one time. This chain uses TRBV5-1 with TRBJ1-6, with TRBD1 matching over 8 bases. Germline loops: CDR1 SGHRS, CDR2 YFSETQ. The CDR3 contains 16 residues. The V segment lost 3 bases and the J segment 5 bases; nucleotides outside the gene matches: 7. The DNA for the CDR3 is TGCGCCAGCAGCTCCGAGTTGGACAGGGATAATTCACCCCTCCACTTT. This sequence encodes CASSSELDRDNSPLHF.

The rearrangement links TRBV5-1 to TRBJ2-5, with a tentative D call TRBD2 (6 bases). Germline assignment: CDR1 SGHRS and CDR2 YFSETQ. Trimming pared 6 bases from V and 5 bases from J, leaving 20 bases between. The CDR3 length is 15 residues. The CDR3 DNA reads TGCGCCAGCAACCGGGGCGGGGCGTCGGGGGAGACCCAGTACTTC. Translated, it gives CASNRGGASGETQYF.

The chain uses TRBV3-1 (or the pseudogene TRBV3-2) and TRBJ2-4; 7 bases match TRBD2. J gave up 1 base and V 2 bases, and 14 bases lay outside the gene matches. Germline values: CDR1 LGHDT, CDR2 YNNKEL (reference sequence). The CDR3 covers 19 residues. CDR3 bases: TGTGCCAGCAGCCAAAGGGTGGGGGGGTCCCCGCGGGCCAAAAACATTCAGTACTTC. This sequence encodes CASSQRVGGSPRAKNIQYF.

The chain has TRBV5-1 and TRBJ1-6, with D uncertain. The germline V gene encodes CDR1 SGHRS and CDR2 YFSETQ. V dropped 2 bases and J dropped 6 bases, with 12 bases sitting between them. CDR3 length: 15 residues. This chain's CDR3 is CASSLSSRFNSPLHF. As DNA, the CDR3 is TGCGCCAGCAGCTTATCGTCCAGGTTTAATTCACCCCTCCACTTT.

J is TRBJ1-1 and V is TRBV28, with 9 bases lining up with TRBD1. Germline V gene lookup returns CDR1 MDHEN and CDR2 SYDVKM. V lost 7 bases, J lost 5 bases, and 14 bases stayed unmatched. This CDR3 has 16 amino acids. The CDR3 bases are TGTGCCAGCACCCCCCCTTCGGGACAGGGTGGGACTGAAGCTTTCTTT. Protein sequence: CASTPPSGQGGTEAFF.

The chain joins TRBV7-2 to TRBJ2-3; 8 bases align to TRBD2. Germline V gene sequence: CDR1 SGHTA, CDR2 FQGNSA. The CDR3 length is 15 residues. After removal of 5 bases from V and 1 base from J, the junction contained 5 bases not matched to a gene. CDR3 in DNA: TGTGCCAGCAGCCCGGGGGGGGTGGGCACAGATACGCAGTATTTT. This translates into CASSPGGVGTDTQYF.

This clone was recorded once. The chain links TRBV19 to TRBJ2-5, with 10 bases fitting TRBD1. The CDR3 runs 12 residues. J gave up 6 bases and V 8 bases, and 3 bases lay outside the gene matches. The V gene's germline CDR1 is LNHDA and CDR2 SQIVND (reference sequence). Here the CDR3 DNA reads TGTGCCAGTGGGGGACAGGGGAAGACCCAGTACTTC. Its translation is CASGGQGKTQYF.

The gene calls are TRBV10-3 and TRBJ2-1; 11 nucleotides agree with TRBD2. The germline V gene encodes CDR1 ENHRY and CDR2 SYGVKD. CDR3 length: 16 amino acids. Losses at the gene ends were 6 bases for V and 2 bases for J; bases not matched to a gene: 6. The CDR3 spells CAISGTSGLPYNEQFF. The CDR3 region has the DNA TGTGCCATCAGCGGGACTAGCGGCCTACCCTACAATGAGCAGTTCTTC.

The gene calls are TRBV5-4 and TRBJ2-5; tentatively, D is TRBD2 (5 bases). Germline CDR1 and CDR2: SGHNT and YYREEE (reference sequence). Trimming left V 4 bases short and J 7 bases short, with 14 bases between. The CDR3 has 13 amino acids. The CDR3 here is CASSPPSRGTQYF. DNA of the CDR3: TGTGCCAGCAGCCCCCCGTCCCGGGGGACCCAGTACTTC.

This clone was observed once. The V call is TRBV6-5, the J call TRBJ2-7; 7 bases align to TRBD2. This CDR3 is 14 amino acids long. CDR1 and CDR2 (germline): MNHEY, SVGAGI. The V segment lost 4 bases and the J segment 3 bases; nucleotides outside the gene matches: 6. The CDR3 here is CASSWGGVGYEQYF. The DNA for the CDR3 is TGTGCCAGCAGTTGGGGGGGGGTTGGCTACGAGCAGTACTTC.

The rearrangement joins TRBV15 to TRBJ2-7; tentatively, D is TRBD1 (6 bases). Between the trimmed V and J ends, which lost 1 base and 3 bases, there was a span of 10 bases. The CDR3 has 14 amino acids. Per the germline V gene, CDR1 is LNHNV and CDR2 is YYDKDF (reference sequence). The CDR3 coding sequence is TGTGCCACCAGCAGAGTAGGACAGTACTACGAGCAGTACTTC. Translated, it gives CATSRVGQYYEQYF.

The CDR3 loop reads CASNVGQSGNTIYF. As DNA, the CDR3 is TGTGCCAGCAACGTCGGACAGTCTGGAAACACCATATATTTT. The chain carries TRBV6-5 and TRBJ1-3; perhaps TRBD1 as D (6 bases). The germline CDR1 and CDR2 sequences are MNHEY and SVGAGI. The germline V and J ends were trimmed by 7 bases and 1 base, with 11 bases remaining between them. The CDR3 runs to 14 residues.

This chain uses TRBV9 with TRBJ2-7; TRBD2 agrees at 8 bases. The CDR3 consists of 15 residues. The trim removed 0 bases at V and 3 bases at J, leaving 5 bases unmatched. The V gene's germline CDR1 is SGDLS and CDR2 YYNGEE. The CDR3 nucleotides are TGTGCCAGCAGCGTAGGAGGGGGGACTAGCTACGAGCAGTACTTC. This sequence encodes CASSVGGGTSYEQYF.

The chain has TRBV7-2 and TRBJ2-7; 7 positions match TRBD2. The CDR3 extends over 16 amino acids. Germline V gene lookup returns CDR1 SGHTA and CDR2 FQGNSA. J was trimmed by 0 bases and V by 3 bases; bases with no gene match: 8. CDR3 amino acids: CASSFLGGRGSYEQYF. Written as DNA, the CDR3 is TGTGCCAGCAGCTTCTTGGGCGGGAGAGGCTCCTACGAGCAGTACTTC.

This clone has a single count. The genes are TRBV19 and TRBJ1-1; D gene ambiguous. V was clipped by 5 bases and J by 4 bases, with 20 bases between them. Germline V lookup: CDR1 LNHDA, CDR2 SQIVND (reference sequence). The CDR3 is 16 residues long. The CDR3 DNA reads TGTGCCAGTAGTCCGAGGAGGTCAGTGAGTGGCACTGAAGCTTTCTTT. Protein: CASSPRRSVSGTEAFF. Filled out from reference TRBV19 and TRBJ1-1, the complete variable domain reads DGGITQSPKYLFRKEGQNVTLSCEQNLNHDAMYWYRQDPGQGLRLIYYSQIVNDFQKGDIAEGYSVSREKKESFPLTVTSAQKNPTAFYLCASSPRRSVSGTEAFFGQGTRLTVV.

The V gene is TRBV11-2, the J gene TRBJ2-1; D is possibly TRBD2 (7 bases). The CDR3 contains 15 residues. V gave up 2 bases and J gave up 5 bases, with 13 bases separating them. The germline CDR1 and CDR2 sequences are SGHAT and FQNNGV. CDR3 DNA: TGTGCCAGCAGCTTACAGGGGAGCGGGGACAATGAGCAGTTCTTC. This encodes CASSLQGSGDNEQFF.